This is a list of T cell receptor beta chains from one sample in a study of PD-1 blockade in mismatch repair-deficient tumors. Clones were read by immunoSEQ multiplex PCR, and TCRdb kept only the in-frame ones, dropping some. Found here are under 50,000 clones, around four fifths of them singletons; the top ten hold more than 1%. The sample in question was PBMCs, obtained 38 to 40 weeks after starting pembrolizumab. All receptors come from an adult with mismatch repair-deficient cancer. Each CDR3 is given with its conserved first and last residue. The D gene is left open where the match is weak. Clone sizes are given selectively: once, few, many, or a class where the clone is expanded.

clone size | J gene | D gene | V gene | CDR3 protein | CDR3 DNA
NA | TRBJ2-2 | TRBD1 | TRBV19 | CASKRSQGVSTGELFF | TGTGCCAGTAAGCGGTCACAGGGGGTTTCGACCGGGGAGCTGTTTTTT
NA | TRBJ2-7 | NA | TRBV6-1 | CASSAGLTYEQYF | TGTGCCAGCAGTGCGGGATTAACCTACGAGCAGTACTTC
NA | TRBJ2-1 | TRBD2 | TRBV2 | CASSEDSGRSYNEQFF | TGTGCCAGCAGTGAGGATAGCGGGCGCTCCTACAATGAGCAGTTCTTC
NA | TRBJ2-1 | NA | TRBV11-2 | CASSFRLVSYNEQFF | TGTGCCAGCAGCTTCCGACTGGTTTCCTACAATGAGCAGTTCTTC
few | TRBJ2-7 | NA | TRBV14 | CASNGGDYEQYF | TGTGCCAGCAATGGCGGGGACTACGAGCAGTACTTC
NA | TRBJ1-5 | TRBD1 | TRBV5-1 | CASSRQPRQGEDQPQHF | TGCGCCAGCAGCCGTCAGCCGCGACAGGGGGAAGATCAGCCCCAGCATTTT
once | TRBJ2-1 | TRBD2 | TRBV5-1 | CASTTFLAGEYNEQFF | TGCGCCAGCACCACATTCCTAGCGGGAGAGTACAATGAGCAGTTCTTC
NA | TRBJ2-1 | TRBD2 | TRBV5-6 | CASSLLLAVMDEQFF | TGTGCCAGCAGCTTGTTACTAGCGGTGATGGATGAGCAGTTCTTC
NA | TRBJ2-1 | TRBD1 | TRBV5-4 | CASSHRDSSYNEQFF | TGTGCCAGCAGCCACAGGGACAGCTCCTACAATGAGCAGTTCTTC
once | TRBJ1-1 | NA | TRBV11-3 | CASSPGWGAEAFF | TGTGCCAGCAGCCCAGGTTGGGGGGCTGAAGCTTTCTTT
NA | TRBJ2-7 | NA | TRBV6-5 | CASRGVRDNNYEQYF | TGTGCCAGCAGAGGCGTCCGGGACAACAACTACGAGCAGTACTTC
NA | TRBJ2-1 | TRBD1 | TRBV29-1 | CSVDRTGVEDEQFF | TGCAGCGTTGACAGAACAGGGGTGGAGGATGAGCAGTTCTTC
few | TRBJ2-7 | NA | TRBV27 | CASSLGRVYEQYF | TGTGCCAGTAGCCTTGGCAGGGTATACGAGCAGTACTTC
NA | TRBJ2-5 | NA | TRBV4-2 | CASSQAVGGSQETQYF | TGTGCCAGCAGCCAAGCTGTGGGAGGATCGCAAGAGACCCAGTACTTC
NA | TRBJ2-1 | TRBD2 | TRBV14 | CASSQGLAGANEQFF | TGTGCCAGCAGCCAAGGACTAGCGGGAGCCAATGAGCAGTTCTTC
NA | TRBJ1-5 | TRBD1 | TRBV5-5 | CASSLTGGHGQPQHF | TGTGCCAGCAGCTTGACAGGGGGGCATGGTCAGCCCCAGCATTTT
NA | TRBJ1-1 | NA | TRBV5-1 | CASRSNRDSEAFF | TGCGCCAGCAGAAGCAACAGGGATTCTGAAGCTTTCTTT
NA | TRBJ2-2 | NA | TRBV7-3 | CASSLIPDTGELFF | TGTGCCAGCAGCTTAATTCCCGACACCGGGGAGCTGTTTTTT
NA | TRBJ2-7 | TRBD1 | TRBV5-1 | CASSPSTGSYEQYF | TGCGCCAGCAGCCCTTCGACAGGGTCCTACGAGCAGTACTTC
few | TRBJ2-7 | TRBD1 | TRBV5-1 | CASSFGTGSSEQYF | TGCGCCAGCAGCTTCGGGACAGGATCTTCCGAGCAGTACTTC
NA | TRBJ2-1 | TRBD1 | TRBV5-1 | CASSFDRGGNEQFF | TGCGCCAGCAGCTTCGACAGGGGTGGAAATGAGCAGTTCTTC
NA | TRBJ1-1 | NA | TRBV5-4 | CASSPRGGLAAEAFF | TGTGCCAGCAGCCCGCGGGGGGGGTTGGCTGCTGAAGCTTTCTTT
NA | TRBJ2-5 | TRBD2 | TRBV9 | CASSVGDYATGWARETQYF | TGTGCCAGCAGCGTAGGGGACTATGCTACCGGGTGGGCAAGGGAGACCCAGTACTTC